The clone carrying this T cell receptor (beta chain) was seen more than once but under ten times. Its antigen is unknown. The data are from a study of identical twins. Points from the study as a whole: Models predicted less out-of-frame TCR alpha sharing in monozygotic twins than was found. Diverse VJ usage suggested most zero-insertion clonotypes were not invariant T cells.

TCRdb reprocessed the 5' RACE reads via MiXCR and lists one record per CDR3 protein. The data contain 400,000 to 550,000 distinct CDR3 sequences, approximately 22% of them singletons. A further study also used this sample, focusing on T cells expressing NK-cell markers. That work contributes: Of the CD8+ T cell pool in over 5 donors, roughly 1.0-7.5% was accounted for by dominant NKG2C+ clonotypes. One observes that, in several donors, these clonotypes were also the leading ones within the CD3+CD56-NKG2C+ fraction.

This clonotype originated in a young woman in good health. Sequencing was performed on CD4+ T cells sorted from blood.

This CDR3 is CASSSNAGYTF. For the CDR3, the DNA is TGTGCCAGCAGTAGTAACGCGGGCTACACCTTC. This chain joins TRBV12-3 or TRBV12-4 and TRBJ1-2; no definite D call. V was shortened by 5 bases and J by 8 bases, with 9 bases between the two germline ends. The CDR3 spans 11 residues.